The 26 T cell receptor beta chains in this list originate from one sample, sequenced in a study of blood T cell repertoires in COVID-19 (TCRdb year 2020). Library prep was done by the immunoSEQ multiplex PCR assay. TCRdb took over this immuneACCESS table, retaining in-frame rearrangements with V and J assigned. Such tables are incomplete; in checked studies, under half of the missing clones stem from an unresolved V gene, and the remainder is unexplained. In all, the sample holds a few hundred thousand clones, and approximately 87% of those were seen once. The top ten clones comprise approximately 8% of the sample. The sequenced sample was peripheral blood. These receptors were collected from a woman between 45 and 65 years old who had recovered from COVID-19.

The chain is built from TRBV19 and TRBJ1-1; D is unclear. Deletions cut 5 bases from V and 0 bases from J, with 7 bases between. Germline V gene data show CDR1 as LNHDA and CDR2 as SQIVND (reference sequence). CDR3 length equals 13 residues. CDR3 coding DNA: TGTGCCAGTAGTCCACAGTTGAACACTGAAGCTTTCTTT. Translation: CASSPQLNTEAFF. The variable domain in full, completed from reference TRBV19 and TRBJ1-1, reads DGGITQSPKYLFRKEGQNVTLSCEQNLNHDAMYWYRQDPGQGLRLIYYSQIVNDFQKGDIAEGYSVSREKKESFPLTVTSAQKNPTAFYLCASSPQLNTEAFFGQGTRLTVV.

CDR3 sequence: CATSHPTGGSTDTQYF. The CDR3 nucleotides are TGTGCCACCAGCCACCCGACAGGGGGCTCCACAGATACGCAGTATTTT. The rearrangement joins TRBV15 to TRBJ2-3, with TRBD1 matching 10 bases. V gave up 5 bases and J gave up 2 bases; unmatched junction bases: 7. This CDR3 has 16 amino acids. Germline CDR1 reads LNHNV; CDR2 reads YYDKDF (reference sequence).

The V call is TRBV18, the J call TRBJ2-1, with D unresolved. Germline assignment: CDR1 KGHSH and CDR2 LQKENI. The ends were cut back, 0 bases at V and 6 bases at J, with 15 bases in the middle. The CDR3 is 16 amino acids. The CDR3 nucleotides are TGTGCCAGCTCACCACCAGTATATAGCTTGAGCAATGAGCAGTTCTTC. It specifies CASSPPVYSLSNEQFF.

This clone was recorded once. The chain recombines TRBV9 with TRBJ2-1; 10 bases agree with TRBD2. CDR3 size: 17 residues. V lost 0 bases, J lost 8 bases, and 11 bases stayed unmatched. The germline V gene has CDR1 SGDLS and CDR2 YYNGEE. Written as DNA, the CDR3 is TGTGCCAGCAGCGTAGGAGTGGTAGCGGGAGGAATCCATGAGCAGTTCTTC. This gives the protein CASSVGVVAGGIHEQFF. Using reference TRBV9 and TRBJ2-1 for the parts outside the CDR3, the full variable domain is DSGVTQTPKHLITATGQRVTLRCSPRSGDLSVYWYQQSLDQGLQFLIQYYNGEERAKGNILERFSAQQFPDLHSELNLSSLELGDSALYFCASSVGVVAGGIHEQFFGPGTRLTVL.

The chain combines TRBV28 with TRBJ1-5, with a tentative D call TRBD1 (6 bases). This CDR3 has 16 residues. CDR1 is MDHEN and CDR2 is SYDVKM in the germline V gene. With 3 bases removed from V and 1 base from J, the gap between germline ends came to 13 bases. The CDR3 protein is CASSFSERGSNQPQHF. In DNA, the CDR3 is TGTGCCAGCAGTTTTTCAGAGAGGGGGAGCAATCAGCCCCAGCATTTT.

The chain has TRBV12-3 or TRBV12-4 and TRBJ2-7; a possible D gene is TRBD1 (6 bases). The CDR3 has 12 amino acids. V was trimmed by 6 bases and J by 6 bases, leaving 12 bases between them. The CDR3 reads CASSRGGSEQYF. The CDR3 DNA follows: TGTGCCAGCAGCCGAGGGGGTAGCGAGCAGTACTTC.

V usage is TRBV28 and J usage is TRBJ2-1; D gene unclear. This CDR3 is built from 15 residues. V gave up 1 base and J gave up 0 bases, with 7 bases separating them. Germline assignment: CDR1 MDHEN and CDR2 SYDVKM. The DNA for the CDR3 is TGTGCCAGCAGTTTATTTCCGTCCTCCTACAATGAGCAGTTCTTC. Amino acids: CASSLFPSSYNEQFF.

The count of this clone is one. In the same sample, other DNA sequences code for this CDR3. CDR3 in DNA: TGCGCCAGCAGCTTGGGCAGGGGTAGCGATGGCTACACCTTC. Protein product: CASSLGRGSDGYTF. The rearrangement uses TRBV5-1 and TRBJ1-2, with D maybe TRBD1 (6 bases). Germline CDR1 reads SGHRS; CDR2 reads YFSETQ. This CDR3 is 14 amino acids long. Deletions cut 0 bases from V and 6 bases from J, with 12 bases between.

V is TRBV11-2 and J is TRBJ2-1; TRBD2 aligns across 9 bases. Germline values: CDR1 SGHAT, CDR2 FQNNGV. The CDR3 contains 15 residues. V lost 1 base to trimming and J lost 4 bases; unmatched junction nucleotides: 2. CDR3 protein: CASSLGTSAYNEQFF. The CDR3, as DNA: TGTGCCAGCAGCTTAGGGACTAGCGCTTACAATGAGCAGTTCTTC.

The CDR3: CASSHPEGYGYTF. As DNA, the CDR3 is TGTGCCAGCAGCCATCCGGAGGGCTATGGCTACACCTTC. The chain combines TRBV3-1 (or the pseudogene TRBV3-2) with TRBJ1-2; D remains unclear. Germline assignment: CDR1 LGHDT and CDR2 YNNKEL (reference sequence). The germline V and J ends were trimmed by 3 bases and 4 bases, with 9 bases remaining between them. The CDR3 is 13 residues long.

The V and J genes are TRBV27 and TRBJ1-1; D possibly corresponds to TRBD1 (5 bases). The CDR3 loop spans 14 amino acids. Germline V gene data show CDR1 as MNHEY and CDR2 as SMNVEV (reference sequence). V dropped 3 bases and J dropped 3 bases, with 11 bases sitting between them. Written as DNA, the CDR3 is TGTGCCAGCAGTTTTCGGGGGTACGACACTGAAGCTTTCTTT. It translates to CASSFRGYDTEAFF.

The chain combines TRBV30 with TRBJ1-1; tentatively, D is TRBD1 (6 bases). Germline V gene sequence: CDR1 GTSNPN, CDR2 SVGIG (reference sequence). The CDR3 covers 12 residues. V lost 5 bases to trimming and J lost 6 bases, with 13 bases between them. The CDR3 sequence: CAWGRGGPEAFF. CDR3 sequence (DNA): TGTGCCTGGGGAAGAGGGGGACCTGAAGCTTTCTTT.

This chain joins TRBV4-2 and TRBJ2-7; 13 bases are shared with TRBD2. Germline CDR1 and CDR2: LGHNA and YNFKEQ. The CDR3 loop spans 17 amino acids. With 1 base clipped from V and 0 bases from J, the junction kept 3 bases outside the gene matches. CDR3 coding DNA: TGTGCCAGCAGCCAAGCACTAGCGGGAGGGCCCTCCTACGAGCAGTACTTC. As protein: CASSQALAGGPSYEQYF.

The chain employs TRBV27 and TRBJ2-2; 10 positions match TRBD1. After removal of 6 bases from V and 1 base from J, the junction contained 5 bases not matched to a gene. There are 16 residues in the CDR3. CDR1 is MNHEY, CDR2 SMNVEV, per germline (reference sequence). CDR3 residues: CASSGGDRGNTGELFF. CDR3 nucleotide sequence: TGTGCCAGCAGCGGGGGGGACAGGGGGAACACCGGGGAGCTGTTTTTT.

This CDR3 is CASSYGGNQPQHF. CDR3 nucleotides: TGTGCCAGCAGCTACGGAGGCAATCAGCCCCAGCATTTT. The rearrangement uses TRBV12-3 or TRBV12-4 and TRBJ1-5; D is unresolved. This CDR3 is built from 13 residues. The germline V and J ends were trimmed by 6 bases and 2 bases, with 8 bases remaining between them.

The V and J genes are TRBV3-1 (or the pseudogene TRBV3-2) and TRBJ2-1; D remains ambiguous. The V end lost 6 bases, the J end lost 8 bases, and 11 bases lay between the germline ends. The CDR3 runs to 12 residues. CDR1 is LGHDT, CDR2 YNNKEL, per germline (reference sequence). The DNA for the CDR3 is TGTGCCAGCAGTATCCGTTTTGATGAGCAGTTCTTC. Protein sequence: CASSIRFDEQFF.

The CDR3 DNA sequence: TGTGCCTGGGAACAGGGGCTTGGCTACACCTTC. It codes for CAWEQGLGYTF. The chain uses TRBV30 and TRBJ1-2; 7 bases align to TRBD1. The CDR3 has 11 residues. The V gene's germline CDR1 is GTSNPN and CDR2 SVGIG (reference sequence). V lost 5 bases to trimming and J lost 7 bases; unmatched junction nucleotides: 4.

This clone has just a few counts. In DNA form, the CDR3 reads TGTGCCAGCAGAAGCGGGGGAAACACTGAAGCTTTCTTT. The encoded protein is CASRSGGNTEAFF. The chain uses TRBV2 and TRBJ1-1, with D tentatively TRBD1 (5 bases). This CDR3 spans 13 amino acids. V was pared by 6 bases and J by 2 bases, with 10 bases between. The germline V gene has CDR1 SNHLY and CDR2 FYNNEI.

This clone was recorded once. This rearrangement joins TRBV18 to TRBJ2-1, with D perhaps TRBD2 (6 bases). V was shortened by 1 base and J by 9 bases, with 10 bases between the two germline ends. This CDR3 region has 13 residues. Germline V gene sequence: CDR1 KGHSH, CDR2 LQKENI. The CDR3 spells CASSPQGLAEQFF. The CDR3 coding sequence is TGTGCCAGCTCACCACAGGGACTCGCTGAGCAGTTCTTC. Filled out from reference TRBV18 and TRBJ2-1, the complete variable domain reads NAGVMQNPRHLVRRRGQEARLRCSPMKGHSHVYWYRQLPEEGLKFMVYLQKENIIDESGMPKERFSAEFPKEGPSILRIQQVVRGDSAAYFCASSPQGLAEQFFGPGTRLTVL.

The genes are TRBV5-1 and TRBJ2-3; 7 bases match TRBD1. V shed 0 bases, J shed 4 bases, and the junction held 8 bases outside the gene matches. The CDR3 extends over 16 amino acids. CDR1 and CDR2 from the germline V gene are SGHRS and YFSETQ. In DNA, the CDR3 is TGCGCCAGCAGCTTGGTCTTCCAGGGGGTATCAGATACGCAGTATTTT. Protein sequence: CASSLVFQGVSDTQYF.

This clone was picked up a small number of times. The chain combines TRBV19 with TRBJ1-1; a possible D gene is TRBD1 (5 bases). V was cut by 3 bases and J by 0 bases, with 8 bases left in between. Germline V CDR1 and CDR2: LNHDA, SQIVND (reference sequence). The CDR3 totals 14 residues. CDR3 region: CASSMGRLNTEAFF. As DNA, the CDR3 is TGTGCCAGTAGTATGGGGCGGCTGAACACTGAAGCTTTCTTT.

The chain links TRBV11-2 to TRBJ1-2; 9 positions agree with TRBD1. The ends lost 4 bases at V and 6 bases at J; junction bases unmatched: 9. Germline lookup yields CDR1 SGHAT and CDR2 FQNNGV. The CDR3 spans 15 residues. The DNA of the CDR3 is TGTGCCAGCAGCTACTATAGGACAGGGGTGGATGGCTACACCTTC. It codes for CASSYYRTGVDGYTF.

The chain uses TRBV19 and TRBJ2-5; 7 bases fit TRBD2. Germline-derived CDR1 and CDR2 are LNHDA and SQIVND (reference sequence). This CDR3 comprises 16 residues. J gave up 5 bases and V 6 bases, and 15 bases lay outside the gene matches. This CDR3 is CASSDLFGGSRETQYF. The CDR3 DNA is TGTGCCAGTAGCGACCTCTTCGGGGGGAGTAGGGAGACCCAGTACTTC.

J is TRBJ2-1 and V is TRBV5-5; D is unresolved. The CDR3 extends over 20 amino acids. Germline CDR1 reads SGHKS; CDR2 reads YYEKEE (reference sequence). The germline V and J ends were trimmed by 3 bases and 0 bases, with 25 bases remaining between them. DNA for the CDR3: TGTGCCAGCAGCTCCCCCATTGAAACAGCCAAGCCACTCTCCTACAATGAGCAGTTCTTC. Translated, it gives CASSSPIETAKPLSYNEQFF. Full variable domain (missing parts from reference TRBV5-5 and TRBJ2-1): DAGVTQSPTHLIKTRGQQVTLRCSPISGHKSVSWYQQVLGQGPQFIFQYYEKEERGRGNFPDRFSARQFPNYSSELNVNALLLGDSALYLCASSSPIETAKPLSYNEQFFGPGTRLTVL.

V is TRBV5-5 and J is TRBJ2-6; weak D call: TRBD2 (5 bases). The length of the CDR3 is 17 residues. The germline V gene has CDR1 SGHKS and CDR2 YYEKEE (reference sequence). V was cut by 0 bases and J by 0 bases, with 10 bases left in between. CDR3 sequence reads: CASSLVPGGSGANVLTF. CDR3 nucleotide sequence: TGTGCCAGCAGCTTGGTTCCAGGAGGCTCTGGGGCCAACGTCCTGACTTTC.

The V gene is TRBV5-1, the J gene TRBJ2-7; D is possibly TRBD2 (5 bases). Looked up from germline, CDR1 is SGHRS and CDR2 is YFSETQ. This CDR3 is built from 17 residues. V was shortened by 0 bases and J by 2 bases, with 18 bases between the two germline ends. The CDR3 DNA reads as TGCGCCAGCAGCTTGGCCAGCACTCGGACTTTCCCCTACGAGCAGTACTTC. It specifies CASSLASTRTFPYEQYF.